This T cell receptor (beta chain) was found in a study of shared clonotypes between healthy human individuals (dated by TCRdb to about 2020). Notes on the research overall: A couple of women and a few men aged 18 to 49 years were included in the cohort. Libraries were prepared and TCR repertoires were sequenced by different laboratories using diverse techniques, in order to increase sequencing depth and limit assay-specific biases. To estimate repertoire size and how much clonotype sharing occurs between individuals, the study deeply sequenced the blood TCR repertoires of about five healthy adults. For each donor, CD4 naive and CD4 memory were each given three plates, CD8 naive was given two plates, and CD8 memory was given one plate. Leukapheresis yielded between about 0.94 and 10 billion PBMCs per donor. Here is what the overall study found, with its caveats: The small number of donors limited the genetic and exposure-history diversity represented. Naive subsets generally had larger estimated clonotype richness than memory subsets did. Sampling was limited to blood, and TCR repertoires in tissue likely differ from TCR repertoires in blood. When several donors were compared, the shared fraction of clonotypes was around 5% for naive CD4, 3.5% to 4% for naive CD8, 2.3% for memory CD4, and around 0.4% for memory CD8. Even with the large sequencing depth, rarefaction of the sorted-subset datasets indicated that sequencing was incomplete. Higher generation probabilities were observed for clonotypes shared by all four sorted-subset donors than for non-shared clonotypes. Pairwise subsampling indicated that sequencing depth was expected to affect the degree of clonotype sharing among donors.

Of note for this clone: No antigen is known for it. No quality values exist for individual bases; no much larger clone is one base distant.

CD8 naive samples consisted of CD45RO-negative cells that were positively selected for CCR7, yielding a CD45RA+CCR7+ population without TemRA cells. Healthy HIV-negative adults with no recently reported acute infections or vaccinations were included as donors. Only Caucasian adults living in Nashville, Tennessee, USA were represented among the donors. Blood was obtained by leukapheresis, after which PBMCs were separated by Ficoll-Histopaque density gradient centrifugation and cryopreserved in liquid nitrogen vapor phase. Analytical flow cytometry was used to check the purity and quantity of every magnetically sorted T cell population. Each sorted fraction had its genomic DNA isolated and then quantified by UV absorbance on a Nanodrop 2000c. TCR CDR3 regions were amplified from genomic DNA by multiplex PCR using the deep immunoSEQ assay. Genomic DNA extracted from each cell subset was distributed evenly over all wells of several immunoSEQ 96-well plates, and each plate served as one replicate. For sorted subsets, each replicate PCR was loaded with roughly 190 ng genomic DNA, equivalent to about 30,000 T cell genomes. Purified libraries were quantified with a Qubit 3.0 fluorometer, sized on a Bioanalyzer 2100, and re-quantified with the KAPA Library Quantification kit. Every immunoSEQ 96-well plate was sequenced on a dedicated single-read 150-cycle Illumina NextSeq 550 flow cell. For the original study's pipeline: The immunoSEQ output contained only junctional sequences without quality scores, so filtering could not match that applied to full-length reads. To assign V/J genes and CDR3, sequences were annotated against IMGT germline references using PyIR, a Python wrapper for IgBLAST v1.9. Any read was removed if the V/J assignment was weak (E-value above 1e-6), the CDR3 was missing, or the read contained stop codons, out-of-frame junctions, or ambiguous translated residues. V3J clonotypes were defined as sequences sharing an identical inferred V gene, J gene, and CDR3 amino acid sequence. To compute the percentage overlap between repertoires, the number of shared unique clonotypes was divided by the size of the smaller repertoire. RTK rarefaction, the Chao1 estimator, and Recon v2.1 estimates of unobserved clonotypes were used to assess repertoire richness. OLGA was used to compute generation probabilities for all TCRbeta clonotypes that the gDNA method yielded from four donors. TCRdb retrieved this table from immuneACCESS and kept in-frame rearrangements only. Not all clones are present; in checked studies, unresolved V genes account for under half, and no reason is known for the remainder. D and trimming come from the DNA, and the V and J calls and clone size come from that table. Counted in this sample were around 2.1 million clones; 90% to 95% of them appeared once. Around 1.7% of the sample belongs to the ten largest clones.

The junction carries 7 bases between V and J, which are trimmed by 1 base and 1 base respectively. Via the germline V gene, CDR1 is LGHNT and CDR2 FRNRAP. The CDR3 has 15 amino acids, counting the end cysteine and phenylalanine. The read is trimmed to its CDR3 DNA, 45 bases read in frame from base 1. The material sequenced was naive CD8+ T cells from PBMCs. Sample cell subset or site, as interpreted from the label and publication: CD45RA+CCR7+. The receptor was derived from a man aged 18 to 29 in good health. Some clones in this sample may be carry-over from other donors' samples. This chain joins TRBV12-5 to TRBJ2-2; matching of 6 bases hints at TRBD2 as the D gene. CDR3 protein: CASGLDSGNTGELFF. In nucleotides, the sequence is TGTGCTAGTGGTTTGGATAGCGGGAACACCGGGGAGCTGTTTTTT.